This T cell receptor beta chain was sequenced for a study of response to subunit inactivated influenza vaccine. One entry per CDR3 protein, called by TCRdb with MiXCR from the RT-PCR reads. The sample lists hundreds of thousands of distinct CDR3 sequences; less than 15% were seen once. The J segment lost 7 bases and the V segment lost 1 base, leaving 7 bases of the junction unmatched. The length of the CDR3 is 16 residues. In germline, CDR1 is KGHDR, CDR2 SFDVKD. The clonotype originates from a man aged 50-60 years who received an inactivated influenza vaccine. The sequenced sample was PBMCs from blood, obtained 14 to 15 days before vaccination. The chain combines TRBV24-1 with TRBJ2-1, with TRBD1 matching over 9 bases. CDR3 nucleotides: TGTGCCACCAGTGATTTCGACAGGGGGGTTTATAATGAGCAGTTCTTC. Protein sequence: CATSDFDRGVYNEQFF.